A selection of T cell receptor beta chains follows, all from one sample in a study of early T cells in non-severe SARS-CoV-2 infection. TCRdb recomputed calls from the 5' RACE reads with MiXCR, one row per CDR3 protein. The sample includes 60,000 or so distinct CDR3 sequences, around 9.7% of them seen just once. The source material was whole blood. All receptors come from an adult who was a healthcare worker with PCR-confirmed SARS-CoV-2 infection or an uninfected control (not recorded which). CDR3s include the opening cysteine and the closing phenylalanine or tryptophan. A D gene is named only where the DNA matches it firmly. Not all rows give a size; the values are once, few, many and, for expanded clones, a class.

NA	TRBV20-1	TRBJ2-7	many	TGCAGTGCTAGAGATCACAGGGCGGCCTACGAGCAGTACTTC	CSARDHRAAYEQYF
NA	TRBV6-6	TRBJ1-1	many	TGTGCCAGCAGTTACAAGGGGCATGAGACTGAAGCTTTCTTT	CASSYKGHETEAFF
NA	TRBV10-2	TRBJ1-6	few	TGCGCCAGCGGAGAGGCGCGGGGTTCACCCCTCCACTTT	CASGEARGSPLHF
TRBD2	TRBV7-2	TRBJ2-3	few	TGTGCCAGCAGCAGTAGCGGGGTCACAGATACGCAGTATTTT	CASSSSGVTDTQYF
NA	TRBV27	TRBJ1-1	NA	TGTGCCAGCAGGCCAAAGTGGAACACTGAAGCTTTCTTT	CASRPKWNTEAFF
NA	TRBV12-3/TRBV12-4	TRBJ2-7	once	TGTGCCAGCGGCAGTCCGGGGGCGCACGAGCAGTACTTC	CASGSPGAHEQYF
TRBD1	TRBV19	TRBJ1-1	many	TGTGCCAGTAGTATTGACGGGACAGGGGTTAGTTCGGCTTTCTTT	CASSIDGTGVSSAFF
NA	TRBV6-2/TRBV6-3	TRBJ2-7	few	TGTGCCAGCAGTAGGTCAGCTTCACTCTACGAGCAGTACTTC	CASSRSASLYEQYF
NA	TRBV6-1	TRBJ2-5	few	TGTGCCAGCAGGGCGCCCTCCCAAGAGACCCAGTACTTC	CASRAPSQETQYF
NA	TRBV20-1	TRBJ2-3	few	TGCAGTGCCGGCAGCCGGACGTTAGACACAGATACGCAGTATTTT	CSAGSRTLDTDTQYF
TRBD2	TRBV20-1	TRBJ2-1	NA	TGCAGTGCTAGTCTGACTAGCGGGGGGGCTAGGAATGAGCAGTTCTTC	CSASLTSGGARNEQFF
NA	TRBV12-3/TRBV12-4	TRBJ1-4	few	TGTGCCAGCAGTTTAGCGCTTGAGGGAGGGGAAAAACTGTTTTTT	CASSLALEGGEKLFF
NA	TRBV7-9	TRBJ1-2	NA	TGTGCCAGCAGCTTAGGGGGCATGAACTATGGCTACACCTTC	CASSLGGMNYGYTF
TRBD1	TRBV7-6	TRBJ2-1	many	TGTGCCAGCACCCGGACAGGGGGATACAATGAGCAGTTCTTC	CASTRTGGYNEQFF
NA	TRBV5-1	TRBJ1-1	few	TGCGCCAGCAGCTTGTTTCAGGGGTCGAACACTGAAGCTTTCTTT	CASSLFQGSNTEAFF
NA	TRBV7-3	TRBJ2-1	few	TGTGCCAGCAGCGAAACGACTAGAGGTGAGCAGTTCTTC	CASSETTRGEQFF
NA	TRBV14	TRBJ2-6	many	TGTGCCAGCAGCCAAGCTACGCGGAGTCTGGCCAACGTCCTGACTTTC	CASSQATRSLANVLTF
NA	TRBV12-3/TRBV12-4	TRBJ1-5	many	TGTGCCAGCAGTTTTGCCGATCAGCCCCAGCATTTT	CASSFADQPQHF
TRBD1	TRBV20-1	TRBJ1-6	few	TGCAGTGCTAGTGGGGACAGCTTCACCAATTCACCCCTCCACTTT	CSASGDSFTNSPLHF
NA	TRBV7-2	TRBJ1-2	NA	TGTGCCAGCAGCTTTGGACCCGACTATGGCTACACCTTC	CASSFGPDYGYTF
TRBD1	TRBV24-1	TRBJ2-1	few	TGTGCCACCAGTGAGTCCGGGACAGGGGAAAACAATGAGCAGTTCTTC	CATSESGTGENNEQFF
NA	TRBV5-1	TRBJ1-2	few	TGCGCCAGCAGCACCACAGGTTCCGGGGGCAATGGCTACACCTTC	CASSTTGSGGNGYTF
TRBD2	TRBV7-2	TRBJ2-3	many	TGTGCCAGCAGCTTAGGAGGACTAGCGGGGGGGCAGGGTACGCAGTATTTT	CASSLGGLAGGQGTQYF
TRBD1	TRBV5-4	TRBJ1-6	few	TGTGCCAGCAGTGCGACAGGGGGCGAGATAGGACCCCTCCACTTT	CASSATGGEIGPLHF
NA	TRBV7-9	TRBJ2-5	NA	TGTGCCAGCAGCTTAGAGCAGCGTGGGCCCCGGGAGACCCAGTACTTC	CASSLEQRGPRETQYF
NA	TRBV12-5	TRBJ1-1	few	TGTGCTAGTGGTTTGGTACGGAAAACAGCTTTCTTT	CASGLVRKTAFF
NA	TRBV2	TRBJ2-1	few	TGTGCCAGCAGTCTCGTTTCGGACTATAAGAACAATGAGCAGTTCTTC	CASSLVSDYKNNEQFF
NA	TRBV7-3	TRBJ1-1	NA	TGTGCCAGCAGTAAGGATCCGAACACTGAAGCTTTCTTT	CASSKDPNTEAFF
NA	TRBV7-2	TRBJ2-5	NA	TGTGCCAGCAGCTTAGTGATTGAGACCCAGTACTTC	CASSLVIETQYF
NA	TRBV5-5	TRBJ2-1	few	TGTGCCAGCAGCTTGGTAGGGCAGGCAGACAATGAGCAGTTCTTC	CASSLVGQADNEQFF
TRBD1	TRBV3-1	TRBJ1-2	many	TGTGCCAGCAGCCGACAGGGTGGCATTGGCTACACCTTC	CASSRQGGIGYTF
NA	TRBV9	TRBJ1-6	NA	TGTGCCAGCAGCGTATGGGGCAGCCATAATTCACCCCTCCACTTT	CASSVWGSHNSPLHF
NA	TRBV20-1	TRBJ1-1	many	TGCAGTGCTAGAGCCAGACCATTGGGCACTGAAGCTTTCTTT	CSARARPLGTEAFF
NA	TRBV6-1	TRBJ1-4	medium-sized	TGTGCCAGCAGAGAGGGGGCAACTAATGAAAAACTGTTTTTT	CASREGATNEKLFF
TRBD1	TRBV5-1	TRBJ1-1	many	TGCGCCAGCAGCTTGGAGCGACAGGGGGCCACTGAAGCTTTCTTT	CASSLERQGATEAFF
NA	TRBV3-1	TRBJ2-5	NA	TGTGCCAGCGCCCGGGGCCAAGAGACCCAGTACTTC	CASARGQETQYF
NA	TRBV27	TRBJ2-2	NA	TGTGCCAGCAAGGTTGGAGCGGCCGACACCGGGGAGCTGTTTTTT	CASKVGAADTGELFF
NA	TRBV6-1	TRBJ1-2	few	TGTGCCAGCAGCGAGATCAGGGTATACTATGGCTACACCTTC	CASSEIRVYYGYTF
TRBD2	TRBV12-3/TRBV12-4	TRBJ2-7	NA	TGTGCCAGCAGAACAGGACTAGCGGGGTCCTACGAGCAGTACTTC	CASRTGLAGSYEQYF
TRBD1	TRBV3-1	TRBJ2-5	NA	TGTGCCAGCGCAACACCGGGACAGGGGAAGACCCAGTACTTC	CASATPGQGKTQYF
NA	TRBV20-1	TRBJ1-4	few	TGCAGTGCTAGACCGCCTTTCGGGGAAAAACTGTTTTTT	CSARPPFGEKLFF